This TCR beta chain was identified during a study of cytomegalovirus exposure and HLA in healthy donors. General study findings and limits: The study listed roughly 160 cytomegalovirus-associated TCR beta chains. According to a subsequent analysis, TCR clusters identified in the first cohort showed a tendency to co-occur across the approximately 120 validation repertoires.

From the roughly 120-subject validation cohort, which was separate from the approximately 670-subject first cohort, the donors were drawn. In the case of this clone: What it binds is not known.

The method was immunoSEQ multiplex PCR; TCRdb's version includes in-frame clones alone and lacks a portion of them. The sample includes about 280,000 clones, roughly 90% of them seen just once. This receptor was obtained from a young woman in good health and CMV-seronegative. The sample was PBMCs.

The CDR3 nucleotides read TGTGCCAGCAGCTTTGGAGTTTCGAGCAATCAGCCCCAGCATTTT. It translates to CASSFGVSSNQPQHF. The chain employs TRBV5-6 and TRBJ1-5; D unclear. V shed 2 bases and J shed 1 base, with 10 bases lying between them. The CDR3 covers 15 residues. Germline CDR1 reads SGHDT; CDR2 reads YYEEEE.